The T cell receptor (beta chain) described here comes from a study of CD8 T cells in Susac syndrome. Overall study findings and caveats: As the study acknowledged, the number of individuals who were part of its TCR sequencing and HLA analysis was relatively small.

Sequencing of TCR beta covered CD8+ and CD4+ T cells obtained from blood. Negative isolation yielded CD8+ and CD4+ T cells; FACS enriched TEMRA cells. Roughly 0.5 to 1 ug RNA was reverse transcribed with random hexamers. Multiplex PCR with immunoSEQ amplified the TCR beta CDR3 across 54 Vbeta and 13 Jbeta. TCRdb called the immunoSEQ multiplex PCR reads again in MiXCR, with one record for every CDR3 protein. The sample includes approximately 130,000 distinct CDR3 sequences, 90% to 95% of them seen just once. This CDR3 contains 12 residues. Germline assignment: CDR1 SGHDT and CDR2 YYEEEE. Trimming cost V 1 base and J 4 bases, with 3 bases left between them. Comment on this clonotype: The antigen is not known.

The sequence derives from a human donor with multiple sclerosis. Sequenced material: CD8+ T cells from PBMCs. The chain carries TRBV5-6 and TRBJ2-1; D uncertain. The CDR3 sequence: CASSLSYNEQFF. CDR3 sequence (DNA): TGTGCCAGCAGCTTGAGTTACAATGAGCAGTTCTTC.